The rows below give T cell receptor beta chains drawn from one sample of a study of blood T cell repertoires in COVID-19. This table comes from immunoSEQ multiplex PCR, and its TCRdb copy is limited to in-frame clones, with some not included. The sample yields some 220,000 clones, around 85% seen once. The specimen was peripheral blood. All receptors come from an older woman with active or convalescent COVID-19. The CDR3 runs from the conserved cysteine through the conserved F or W. The D gene is left open where the match is weak. Where a row states a size, it is once, few, many or the class of an expanded clone; other rows omit it.

v_call d_call clone_size cdr3_aa
TRBV5-1 TRBD1 - CASSSTGLNTGELFF
TRBV4-2 TRBD2 once CASSQAGGSLETQYF
TRBV30 - once CAWSVLTSRGEQYF
TRBV19 TRBD2 - CASSVPGLAGPSSYNEQFF
TRBV27 - - CASSFGTTYNEQFF
TRBV24-1 - once CATSAGSNYGYTF
TRBV7-9 TRBD1 - CASSITGVADTQYF
TRBV3-1/TRBV3-2 TRBD1 - CASSHPGQGNYGYTF
TRBV6-5 TRBD1 many CATQGQPYSEQFF
TRBV11-2 - - CASSLTGGVAGNTIYF
TRBV2 - - CASSPDRGGNQPQHF
TRBV7-9 TRBD2 - CASSLVGLAGLDTQYF
TRBV13 TRBD2 - CASSLPGTSGGAREQFF
TRBV18 - - CASSPLERVTDTQYF
TRBV11-3 TRBD1 - CASSSRGERAEAFF
TRBV27 - - CASRGPLYGYTF
TRBV5-6 - - CASSLKQDIYGYTF
TRBV5-6 - once CASSFGLISGNTIYF
TRBV2 TRBD2 once CASSELAGVDTQYF
TRBV5-4 - few CASSIWGGNQPQHF
TRBV6-4 - - CASSDWSGGGIDTQYF
TRBV12-5 TRBD1 - CASGLGQGAISTDTQYF